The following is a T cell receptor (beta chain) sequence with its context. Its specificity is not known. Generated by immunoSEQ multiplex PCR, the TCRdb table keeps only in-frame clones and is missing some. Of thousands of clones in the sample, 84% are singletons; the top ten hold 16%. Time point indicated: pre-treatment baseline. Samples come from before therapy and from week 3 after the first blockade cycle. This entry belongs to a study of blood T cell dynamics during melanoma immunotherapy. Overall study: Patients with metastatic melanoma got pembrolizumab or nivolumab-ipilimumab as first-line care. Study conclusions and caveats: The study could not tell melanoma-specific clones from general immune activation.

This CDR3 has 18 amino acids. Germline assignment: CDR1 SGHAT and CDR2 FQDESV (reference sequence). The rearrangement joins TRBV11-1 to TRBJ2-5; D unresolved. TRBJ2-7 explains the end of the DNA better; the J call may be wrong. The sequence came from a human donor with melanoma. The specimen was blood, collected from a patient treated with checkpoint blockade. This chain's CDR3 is CASSLEGHTKLASYEQYF. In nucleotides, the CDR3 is TGTGCCAGCAGCTTAGAAGGTCACACAAAGCTCGCCTCCTACGAGCAGTACTTC.